This is a list of T cell receptor beta chains from one sample in a study of cytomegalovirus exposure and HLA in healthy donors. Assay: immunoSEQ multiplex PCR; the TCRdb copy retains only in-frame clones and omits some. This table has some 130,000 clones, 60% to 80% appearing once. The sample comprised PBMCs. The receptors here all came from a male donor in good health and CMV-seronegative. The CDR3 runs from the conserved cysteine through the conserved F or W. Fields, in order: J gene, V gene, D gene, clone size, CDR3 protein, CDR3 DNA. The D gene is left open where the match is weak. The size of a clone is reported for some rows only, either as once, few or many, or as a class for expanded clones.

>TRBJ2-2|TRBV27|TRBD1|-
CASRTGGAGTGELFF
TGTGCCAGCAGGACAGGGGGCGCGGGCACCGGGGAGCTGTTTTTT
>TRBJ1-5|TRBV19|-|-
CASEQGNQPQHF
TGTGCCAGCGAACAGGGCAATCAGCCCCAGCATTTT
>TRBJ2-2|TRBV7-6|TRBD2|-
CASSFASGRVAGELFF
TGTGCCAGCAGCTTCGCTAGCGGGAGGGTAGCCGGGGAGCTGTTTTTT
>TRBJ1-6|TRBV27|TRBD1|-
CASRRQGARGNSPLHF
TGTGCCAGCAGAAGACAGGGGGCGCGGGGAAATTCACCCCTCCACTTT
>TRBJ2-4|TRBV11-2|-|-
CASSLGAGVDIQYF
TGTGCCAGCAGCTTAGGCGCAGGGGTGGACATTCAGTACTTC
>TRBJ2-3|TRBV29-1|-|-
CSVRTAYSTDTQYF
TGCAGCGTTCGGACAGCTTATAGCACAGATACGCAGTATTTT
>TRBJ1-1|TRBV27|-|-
CASSPAHGFRQAFF
TGTGCCAGCAGCCCAGCGCACGGTTTTCGACAAGCTTTCTTT
>TRBJ2-1|TRBV7-9|TRBD2|-
CASSIGGGDDEQFF
TGTGCCAGCAGCATCGGTGGGGGGGATGATGAGCAGTTCTTC
>TRBJ2-2|TRBV7-8|-|-
CASSPPGGRELFF
TGTGCCAGCAGCCCCCCGGGGGGCCGGGAGCTGTTTTTT
>TRBJ2-1|TRBV5-4|-|-
CASSSISGFYNEQFF
TGTGCCAGCAGCTCCATAAGCGGATTCTACAATGAGCAGTTCTTC
>TRBJ1-5|TRBV19|TRBD1|-
CASSSTRRTGANQPQHF
TGTGCCAGTAGTAGCACCAGAAGGACAGGGGCAAATCAGCCCCAGCATTTT
>TRBJ2-1|TRBV7-3|TRBD2|-
CASSSQGLAGNNEQFF
TGTGCCAGCAGCTCTCAGGGACTAGCGGGAAACAATGAGCAGTTCTTC
>TRBJ2-5|TRBV5-1|-|-
CASSLNQQTQETQYF
TGCGCCAGCAGCTTGAACCAGCAGACACAAGAGACCCAGTACTTC
>TRBJ1-5|TRBV19|TRBD1|-
CASRGSEGAQPQHF
TGTGCCAGTAGGGGAAGTGAGGGGGCACAGCCCCAGCATTTT
>TRBJ2-1|TRBV7-3|TRBD2|-
CASSSTSGNYNEQFF
TGTGCCAGCAGCTCGACTAGCGGGAATTACAATGAGCAGTTCTTC
>TRBJ2-5|TRBV13|TRBD1|-
CASSSGQGRETQYF
TGTGCCAGCAGCTCTGGACAGGGCCGAGAGACCCAGTACTTC
>TRBJ2-7|TRBV4-1|TRBD2|few
CASSQDSGIYEQYF
TGCGCCAGCAGCCAAGATAGCGGGATCTACGAGCAGTACTTC
>TRBJ2-1|TRBV6-6|TRBD1|-
CASSYSARTGDNEQFF
TGTGCCAGCAGTTACTCGGCCAGGACAGGGGACAATGAGCAGTTCTTC
>TRBJ2-6|TRBV13|TRBD1|-
CASSYRGSGANVLTF
TGTGCCAGCAGCTACAGGGGCTCTGGGGCCAACGTCCTGACTTTC
>TRBJ2-2|TRBV7-8|-|-
CASSLGGTGELFF
TGTGCCAGCAGCTTAGGAGGTACCGGGGAGCTGTTTTTT
>TRBJ2-3|TRBV6-1|-|-
CASTRVSTDTQYF
TGTGCCAGCACCAGGGTTAGCACAGATACGCAGTATTTT
>TRBJ2-2|TRBV23-1|TRBD2|-
CASSQSSGRAPGELFF
TGCGCCAGCAGTCAATCGAGCGGGAGGGCCCCCGGGGAGCTGTTTTTT
>TRBJ2-6|TRBV4-3|-|-
CASSQEGGRRPAGANVLTF
TGCGCCAGCAGCCAAGAGGGGGGGCGACGGCCAGCTGGGGCCAACGTCCTGACTTTC
>TRBJ2-3|TRBV5-1|TRBD2|-
CASSLGTSGMIDTQYF
TGCGCCAGCAGCTTGGGGACTAGCGGGATGATAGATACGCAGTATTTT
>TRBJ2-2|TRBV7-9|-|-
CASSSRGVSGELFF
TGTGCCAGCAGCTCCCGCGGGGTTTCCGGGGAGCTGTTTTTT
>TRBJ1-1|TRBV5-6|-|-
CASSRDSVRVTEAFF
TGTGCCAGCAGCCGCGATTCCGTCAGGGTCACTGAAGCTTTCTTT
>TRBJ1-3|TRBV6-1|-|-
CASSEAFQGRNTIYF
TGTGCCAGCAGTGAGGCGTTCCAGGGGCGAAACACCATATATTTT
>TRBJ1-1|TRBV29-1|TRBD1|-
CSVSPGQGGTEAFF
TGCAGCGTTAGCCCGGGACAGGGGGGAACTGAAGCTTTCTTT
>TRBJ2-7|TRBV28|TRBD1|-
CAATGVPSYEQYF
TGTGCCGCCACAGGGGTGCCCTCCTACGAGCAGTACTTC
>TRBJ2-1|TRBV27|-|-
CASSYGTGNEQFF
TGTGCCAGCAGTTACGGGACTGGCAATGAGCAGTTCTTC
>TRBJ2-7|TRBV6-5|TRBD2|once
CASSYRTSGGSEQYF
TGTGCCAGCAGTTACCGGACTAGCGGGGGTAGCGAGCAGTACTTC
>TRBJ2-7|TRBV11-2|-|-
CASSLDGTRYEQYF
TGTGCCAGCAGCTTAGATGGCACCCGATACGAGCAGTACTTC
>TRBJ2-5|TRBV5-1|TRBD1|-
CASSSFTGGREETQYF
TGCGCCAGCAGCTCCTTTACAGGGGGCAGGGAGGAGACCCAGTACTTC
>TRBJ2-5|TRBV7-8|-|-
CASSPTLNRETQYF
TGTGCCAGCAGCCCAACATTAAACCGAGAGACCCAGTACTTC
>TRBJ2-2|TRBV5-8|TRBD2|-
CASSLGLAGAGELFF
TGTGCCAGCAGCTTGGGACTAGCGGGAGCCGGGGAGCTGTTTTTT
>TRBJ1-5|TRBV6-5|-|-
CASSYGTTGGPQHF
TGTGCCAGCAGTTACGGGACAACCGGCGGACCCCAGCATTTT
>TRBJ1-6|TRBV6-5|-|-
CASRSRVENSPLHF
TGTGCCAGCAGGAGCAGGGTTGAGAATTCACCCCTCCACTTT
>TRBJ2-4|TRBV15|TRBD2|once
CATSFGLAGAGGDIQYF
TGTGCCACCAGCTTCGGACTAGCGGGAGCGGGGGGGGACATTCAGTACTTC
>TRBJ1-1|TRBV19|-|-
CASRSQGRVNTEAFF
TGTGCCAGTAGGAGTCAGGGGCGGGTGAACACTGAAGCTTTCTTT
>TRBJ2-5|TRBV5-6|-|-
CASSLAGQTYQETQYF
TGTGCCAGCAGCTTGGCAGGACAGACCTACCAAGAGACCCAGTACTTC
>TRBJ1-2|TRBV7-9|TRBD1|-
CASSLVRGRGGYTF
TGTGCCAGCAGCTTAGTCAGGGGGCGAGGGGGCTACACCTTC
>TRBJ2-7|TRBV29-1|TRBD2|once
CSVRTSGHEQYF
TGCAGCGTCCGGACTAGCGGCCACGAGCAGTACTTC
>TRBJ2-2|TRBV19|TRBD2|-
CASSAGTSYTGELFF
TGTGCCAGTAGCGCCGGGACTAGCTACACCGGGGAGCTGTTTTTT
>TRBJ2-7|TRBV6-1|TRBD2|once
CASSDRLAGELEEQYF
TGTGCCAGCAGTGATCGACTAGCGGGGGAATTGGAGGAGCAGTACTTC
>TRBJ1-2|TRBV9|-|-
CASSAERGDGGYTF
TGTGCCAGCAGCGCGGAGCGGGGCGACGGTGGCTACACCTTC
>TRBJ2-1|TRBV27|TRBD2|-
CASSFGTSGSNEQFF
TGTGCCAGCAGTTTCGGGACTAGCGGGAGCAATGAGCAGTTCTTC
>TRBJ2-3|TRBV5-1|-|-
CATPPRQGADTQYF
TGCGCCACCCCACCGCGGCAGGGCGCAGATACGCAGTATTTT
>TRBJ2-1|TRBV4-1|-|-
CASNPGDRARALQSEQFF
TGCGCCAGCAACCCGGGAGACAGGGCGCGGGCCCTACAAAGTGAGCAGTTCTTC
>TRBJ2-3|TRBV9|TRBD2|-
CASSVLRGGNTDTQYF
TGTGCCAGCAGCGTTCTCCGGGGGGGTAACACAGATACGCAGTATTTT
>TRBJ1-1|TRBV7-9|TRBD1|-
CASSSRSVTGDTEAFF
TGTGCCAGCAGCTCTAGAAGCGTAACAGGGGATACTGAAGCTTTCTTT